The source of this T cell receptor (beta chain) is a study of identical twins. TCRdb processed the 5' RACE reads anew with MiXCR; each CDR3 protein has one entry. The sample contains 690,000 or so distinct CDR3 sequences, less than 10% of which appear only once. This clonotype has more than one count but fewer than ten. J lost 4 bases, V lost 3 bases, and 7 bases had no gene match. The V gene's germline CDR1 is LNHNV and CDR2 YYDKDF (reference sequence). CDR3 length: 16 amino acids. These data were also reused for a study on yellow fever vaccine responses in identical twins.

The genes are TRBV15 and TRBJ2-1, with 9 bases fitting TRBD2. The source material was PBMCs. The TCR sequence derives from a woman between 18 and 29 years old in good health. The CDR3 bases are TGTGCCACCAGCAGCAATAGCGGGGGCCCTTACAATGAGCAGTTCTTC. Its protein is CATSSNSGGPYNEQFF.